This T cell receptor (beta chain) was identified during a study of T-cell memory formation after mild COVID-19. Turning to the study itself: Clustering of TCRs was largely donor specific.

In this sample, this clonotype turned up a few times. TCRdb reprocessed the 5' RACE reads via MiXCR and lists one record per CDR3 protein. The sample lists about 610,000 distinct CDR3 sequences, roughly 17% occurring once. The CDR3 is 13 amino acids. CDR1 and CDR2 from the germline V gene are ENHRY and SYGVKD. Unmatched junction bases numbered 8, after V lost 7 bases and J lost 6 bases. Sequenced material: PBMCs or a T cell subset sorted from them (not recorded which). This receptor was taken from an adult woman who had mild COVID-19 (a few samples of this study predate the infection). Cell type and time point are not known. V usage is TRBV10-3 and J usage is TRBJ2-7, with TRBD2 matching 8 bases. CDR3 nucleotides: TGTGCCATCAATACCGGGACTAGACCCGAGCAGTACTTC. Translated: CAINTGTRPEQYF.